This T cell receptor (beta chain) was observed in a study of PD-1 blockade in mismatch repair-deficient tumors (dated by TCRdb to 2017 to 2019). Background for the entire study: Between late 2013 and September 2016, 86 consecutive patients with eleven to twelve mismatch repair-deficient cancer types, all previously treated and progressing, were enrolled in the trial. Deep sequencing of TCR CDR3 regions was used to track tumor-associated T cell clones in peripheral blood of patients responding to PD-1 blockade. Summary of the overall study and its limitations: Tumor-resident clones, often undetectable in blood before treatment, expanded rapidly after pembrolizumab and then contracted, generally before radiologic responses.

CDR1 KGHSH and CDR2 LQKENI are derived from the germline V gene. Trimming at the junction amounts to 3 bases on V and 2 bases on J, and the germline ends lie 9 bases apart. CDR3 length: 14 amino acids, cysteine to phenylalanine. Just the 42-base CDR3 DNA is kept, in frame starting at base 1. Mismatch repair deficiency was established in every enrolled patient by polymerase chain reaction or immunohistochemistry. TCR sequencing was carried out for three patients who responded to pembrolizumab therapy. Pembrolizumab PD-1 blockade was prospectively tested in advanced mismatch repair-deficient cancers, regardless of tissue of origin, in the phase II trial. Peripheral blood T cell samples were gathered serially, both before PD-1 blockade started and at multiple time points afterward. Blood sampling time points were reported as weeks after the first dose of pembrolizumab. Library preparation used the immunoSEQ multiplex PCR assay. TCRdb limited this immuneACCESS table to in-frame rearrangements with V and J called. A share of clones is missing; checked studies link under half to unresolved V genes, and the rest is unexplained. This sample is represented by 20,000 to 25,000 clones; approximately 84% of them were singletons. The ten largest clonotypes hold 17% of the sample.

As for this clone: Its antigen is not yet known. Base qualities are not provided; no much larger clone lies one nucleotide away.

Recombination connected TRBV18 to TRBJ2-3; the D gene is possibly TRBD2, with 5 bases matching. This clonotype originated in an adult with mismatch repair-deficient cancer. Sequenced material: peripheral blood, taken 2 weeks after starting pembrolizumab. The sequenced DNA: TGTGCCAGCTCACCGGCACGGGACACAGATACGCAGTATTTT. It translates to CASSPARDTDTQYF.